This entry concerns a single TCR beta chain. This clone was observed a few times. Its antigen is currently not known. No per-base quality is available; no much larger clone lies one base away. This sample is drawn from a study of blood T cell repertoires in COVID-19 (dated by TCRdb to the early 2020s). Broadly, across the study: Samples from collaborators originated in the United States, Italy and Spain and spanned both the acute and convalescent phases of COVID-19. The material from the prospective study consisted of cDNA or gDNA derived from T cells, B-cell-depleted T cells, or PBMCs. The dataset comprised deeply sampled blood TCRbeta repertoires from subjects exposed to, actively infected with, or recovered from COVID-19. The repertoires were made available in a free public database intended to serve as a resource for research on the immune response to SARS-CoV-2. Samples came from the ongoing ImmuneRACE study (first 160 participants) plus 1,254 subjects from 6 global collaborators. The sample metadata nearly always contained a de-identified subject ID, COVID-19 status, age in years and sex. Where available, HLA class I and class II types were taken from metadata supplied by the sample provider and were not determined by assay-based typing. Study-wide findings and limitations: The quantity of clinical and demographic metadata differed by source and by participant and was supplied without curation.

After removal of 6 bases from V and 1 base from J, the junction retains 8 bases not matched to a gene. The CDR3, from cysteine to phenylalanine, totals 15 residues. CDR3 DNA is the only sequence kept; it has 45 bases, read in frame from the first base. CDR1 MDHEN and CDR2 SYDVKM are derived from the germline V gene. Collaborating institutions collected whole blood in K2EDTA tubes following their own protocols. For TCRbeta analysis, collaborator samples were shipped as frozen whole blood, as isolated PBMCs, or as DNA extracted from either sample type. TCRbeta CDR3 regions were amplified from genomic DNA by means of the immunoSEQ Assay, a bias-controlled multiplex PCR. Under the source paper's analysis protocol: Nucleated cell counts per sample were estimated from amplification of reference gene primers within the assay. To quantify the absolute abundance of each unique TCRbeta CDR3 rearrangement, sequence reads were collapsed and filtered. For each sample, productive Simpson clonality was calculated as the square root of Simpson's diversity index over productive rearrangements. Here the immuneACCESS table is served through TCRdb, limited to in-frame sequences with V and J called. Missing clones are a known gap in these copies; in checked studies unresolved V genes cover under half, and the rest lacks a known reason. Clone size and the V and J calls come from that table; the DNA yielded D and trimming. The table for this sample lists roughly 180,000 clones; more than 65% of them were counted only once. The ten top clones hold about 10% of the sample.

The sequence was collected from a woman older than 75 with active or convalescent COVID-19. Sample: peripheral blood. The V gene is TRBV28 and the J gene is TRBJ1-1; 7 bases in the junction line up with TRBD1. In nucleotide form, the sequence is TGTGCCAGCAGGGAACAGGGGAGCAGGAACACTGAAGCTTTCTTT. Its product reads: CASREQGSRNTEAFF.